This TCR beta chain was observed in a study of graft-versus-host responses after intestinal transplantation. The study's findings and limits: High graft-versus-host to host-versus-graft clonal ratios were seen in allografts of patients with graft-donor T cell macrochimerism.

Assay used: immunoSEQ multiplex PCR; TCRdb lists only in-frame clones, some missing. In the table there are about 120,000 clones, 85% to 95% of which are singletons. About this clone: Its cognate antigen is unknown.

This specimen consisted of unstimulated CD4+ T cells sorted from spleen or lymph node cells, obtained before intestinal transplant. This receptor was obtained from a human donor who received an intestinal transplant.

The CDR3 DNA is TGTGCCAGCAGTCCGGGACAGACCAACACTGAAGCTTTCTTT. It codes for CASSPGQTNTEAFF. The V call is TRBV2, the J call TRBJ1-1, with 7 positions matching TRBD1. V shed 5 bases, J shed 2 bases, and the junction held 5 bases outside the gene matches. This CDR3 comprises 14 residues. Germline CDR1 is SNHLY and CDR2 is FYNNEI.